Listed below are T cell receptor beta chains from one sample, sequenced in a study of blood T cell repertoires in COVID-19. The repertoire was sequenced with immunoSEQ multiplex PCR; TCRdb's copy has only in-frame clones and lacks some. The table records approximately 250,000 clones, 70% to 90% of them present only once. Material: PBMCs or T cells enriched from blood (not recorded which). The receptors were gathered from a woman aged 25 to 39 with acute COVID-19. Each CDR3 is given with its conserved first and last residue. The order of the fields is D gene, V gene, clone size, J gene, CDR3 protein, CDR3 DNA. D genes are given only for firm matches. Clone size is stated in some rows and not others, as once, few, many or a class when expanded.

d_gene: NA; v_gene: TRBV3-1/TRBV3-2; abundance: NA; j_gene: TRBJ2-1; CDR3aa: CASSQDKLANNEQFF; CDR3nt: TGTGCCAGCAGCCAAGATAAGCTAGCGAACAATGAGCAGTTCTTC
d_gene: NA; v_gene: TRBV28; abundance: NA; j_gene: TRBJ2-7; CDR3aa: CASSRREYGSYEQYF; CDR3nt: TGTGCCAGCAGTAGGAGAGAGTACGGCTCCTACGAGCAGTACTTC
d_gene: TRBD1; v_gene: TRBV27; abundance: NA; j_gene: TRBJ2-3; CDR3aa: CASSLGRDSTSTDTQYF; CDR3nt: TGTGCCAGCAGTTTAGGCCGGGACAGCACTAGCACAGATACGCAGTATTTT
d_gene: TRBD1; v_gene: TRBV5-4; abundance: NA; j_gene: TRBJ1-2; CDR3aa: CASSLPPGQQGYGYTF; CDR3nt: TGTGCCAGCAGCCTACCACCGGGACAGCAAGGTTATGGCTACACCTTC
d_gene: NA; v_gene: TRBV11-2; abundance: NA; j_gene: TRBJ1-6; CDR3aa: CASSLDWGGLVPLHF; CDR3nt: TGTGCCAGCAGCTTAGATTGGGGGGGCCTTGTACCCCTCCACTTT
d_gene: NA; v_gene: TRBV7-2; abundance: few; j_gene: TRBJ2-3; CDR3aa: CASSLLAVPQGGTQYF; CDR3nt: TGTGCCAGCAGCTTATTAGCGGTCCCCCAAGGAGGTACGCAGTATTTT
d_gene: NA; v_gene: TRBV7-6; abundance: NA; j_gene: TRBJ2-3; CDR3aa: CASSSLDTDTQYF; CDR3nt: TGTGCCAGCAGTTCACTAGACACAGATACGCAGTATTTT
d_gene: NA; v_gene: TRBV27; abundance: NA; j_gene: TRBJ1-2; CDR3aa: CASTLPLNSGGYTF; CDR3nt: TGTGCCAGCACCCTACCTCTGAACTCGGGTGGCTACACCTTC
d_gene: NA; v_gene: TRBV11-1; abundance: NA; j_gene: TRBJ2-2; CDR3aa: CASSLGYRVTGELFF; CDR3nt: TGTGCCAGCAGCTTAGGGTACAGGGTCACCGGGGAGCTGTTTTTT
d_gene: TRBD2; v_gene: TRBV27; abundance: NA; j_gene: TRBJ2-1; CDR3aa: CTSSGLAGVSNEQFF; CDR3nt: TGTACCAGCAGCGGACTAGCGGGAGTAAGTAATGAGCAGTTCTTC
d_gene: NA; v_gene: TRBV6-2/TRBV6-3; abundance: NA; j_gene: TRBJ2-1; CDR3aa: CASSAHLEFTYNEQFF; CDR3nt: TGTGCCAGCAGCGCCCACCTAGAATTCACCTACAATGAGCAGTTCTTC
d_gene: TRBD1; v_gene: TRBV4-1; abundance: NA; j_gene: TRBJ1-6; CDR3aa: CASSQEGQAGALHF; CDR3nt: TGCGCCAGCAGCCAAGAAGGACAGGCCGGAGCCCTCCACTTT
d_gene: NA; v_gene: TRBV18; abundance: NA; j_gene: TRBJ1-2; CDR3aa: CASSPYSGLPSNYGYTF; CDR3nt: TGTGCCAGCTCACCTTATTCTGGACTCCCGAGTAACTATGGCTACACCTTC
d_gene: TRBD2; v_gene: TRBV29-1; abundance: NA; j_gene: TRBJ2-1; CDR3aa: CSVQGLAGLGGSYNEQFF; CDR3nt: TGCAGCGTCCAGGGACTAGCGGGGTTGGGAGGGTCCTACAATGAGCAGTTCTTC
d_gene: NA; v_gene: TRBV4-1; abundance: NA; j_gene: TRBJ1-5; CDR3aa: CASSQGGPHSNQPQHF; CDR3nt: TGCGCCAGCAGCCAGGGGGGGCCACATAGCAATCAGCCCCAGCATTTT
d_gene: TRBD1; v_gene: TRBV7-3; abundance: NA; j_gene: TRBJ2-3; CDR3aa: CASSSQGVSTDTQYF; CDR3nt: TGTGCCAGCAGCTCACAGGGGGTTAGCACAGATACGCAGTATTTT
d_gene: TRBD1; v_gene: TRBV19; abundance: NA; j_gene: TRBJ1-5; CDR3aa: CASRPSGGPHQPQHF; CDR3nt: TGTGCCAGTAGGCCCTCAGGGGGCCCTCATCAGCCCCAGCATTTT
d_gene: TRBD2; v_gene: TRBV28; abundance: NA; j_gene: TRBJ2-5; CDR3aa: CASSLGAGGGIQETQYF; CDR3nt: TGTGCCAGCAGTTTAGGAGCGGGAGGGGGGATCCAAGAGACCCAGTACTTC
d_gene: NA; v_gene: TRBV10-1; abundance: few; j_gene: TRBJ1-4; CDR3aa: CASSKDRNEKLFF; CDR3nt: TGCGCCAGTTCGAAAGACAGAAATGAAAAACTGTTTTTT
d_gene: NA; v_gene: TRBV18; abundance: NA; j_gene: TRBJ2-1; CDR3aa: CASSRVGAEGNEQFF; CDR3nt: TGTGCCAGCTCCCGGGTAGGTGCGGAGGGGAATGAGCAGTTCTTC
d_gene: NA; v_gene: TRBV14; abundance: NA; j_gene: TRBJ2-7; CDR3aa: CASSPRWTGVGQYEQYF; CDR3nt: TGTGCCAGCAGCCCCCGATGGACTGGCGTTGGGCAATACGAGCAGTACTTC
d_gene: TRBD2; v_gene: TRBV4-2; abundance: NA; j_gene: TRBJ2-1; CDR3aa: CASSQAPIVLAVSSYNEQFF; CDR3nt: TGTGCCAGCAGCCAAGCCCCGATCGTACTAGCGGTGAGCTCCTACAATGAGCAGTTCTTC
d_gene: NA; v_gene: TRBV27; abundance: once; j_gene: TRBJ1-1; CDR3aa: CASSFEGVQTEAFF; CDR3nt: TGTGCCAGCAGTTTTGAGGGGGTGCAAACTGAAGCTTTCTTT
d_gene: NA; v_gene: TRBV19; abundance: few; j_gene: TRBJ2-1; CDR3aa: CASSAGLEPYNEQFF; CDR3nt: TGTGCCAGTAGTGCGGGACTCGAACCCTACAATGAGCAGTTCTTC
d_gene: NA; v_gene: TRBV12-3/TRBV12-4; abundance: NA; j_gene: TRBJ2-1; CDR3aa: CASSSSAPNEQFF; CDR3nt: TGTGCCAGCAGTAGTAGCGCCCCCAATGAGCAGTTCTTC
d_gene: NA; v_gene: TRBV28; abundance: NA; j_gene: TRBJ1-6; CDR3aa: CASSLWAERGSPLHF; CDR3nt: TGTGCCAGCAGTTTATGGGCGGAGCGAGGTTCACCCCTCCACTTT
d_gene: NA; v_gene: TRBV4-1; abundance: NA; j_gene: TRBJ1-2; CDR3aa: CASSQDRDAGGDGYGYTF; CDR3nt: TGCGCCAGCAGCCAAGATAGGGATGCGGGGGGCGATGGGTATGGCTACACCTTC
d_gene: TRBD2; v_gene: TRBV28; abundance: NA; j_gene: TRBJ2-1; CDR3aa: CASSTHRGPSGRALIYNEQFF; CDR3nt: TGTGCCAGCAGTACCCACAGGGGCCCTAGCGGGAGGGCCTTGATCTACAATGAGCAGTTCTTC
d_gene: TRBD2; v_gene: TRBV6-2/TRBV6-3; abundance: NA; j_gene: TRBJ2-1; CDR3aa: CASSPRVAGGPNEQFF; CDR3nt: TGTGCCAGCAGTCCCCGAGTAGCGGGAGGGCCCAATGAGCAGTTCTTC
d_gene: TRBD1; v_gene: TRBV7-2; abundance: NA; j_gene: TRBJ2-7; CDR3aa: CASSPRQGAGEQYF; CDR3nt: TGTGCCAGCAGCCCACGACAGGGGGCTGGCGAGCAGTACTTC
d_gene: NA; v_gene: TRBV3-1/TRBV3-2; abundance: once; j_gene: TRBJ1-4; CDR3aa: CASSLQGSQEKLFF; CDR3nt: TGTGCCAGCAGCCTCCAGGGGTCTCAGGAAAAACTGTTTTTT
d_gene: TRBD2; v_gene: TRBV19; abundance: NA; j_gene: TRBJ2-3; CDR3aa: CASSIRRLAGDDTQYF; CDR3nt: TGTGCCAGTAGTATTCGGAGACTAGCGGGAGACGATACGCAGTATTTT
d_gene: NA; v_gene: TRBV30; abundance: NA; j_gene: TRBJ1-2; CDR3aa: CAWSITDLGYTF; CDR3nt: TGTGCCTGGAGTATAACAGATTTAGGCTACACCTTC
d_gene: NA; v_gene: TRBV7-8; abundance: NA; j_gene: TRBJ2-6; CDR3aa: CASSLEQVLSGANVLTF; CDR3nt: TGTGCCAGCAGCTTAGAACAGGTGCTCTCTGGGGCCAACGTCCTGACTTTC
d_gene: NA; v_gene: TRBV7-8; abundance: NA; j_gene: TRBJ1-1; CDR3aa: CASSLGPQGTEAFF; CDR3nt: TGTGCCAGCAGCTTGGGACCCCAGGGGACTGAAGCTTTCTTT
d_gene: NA; v_gene: TRBV4-2; abundance: NA; j_gene: TRBJ2-1; CDR3aa: CASSQIELDYNEQFF; CDR3nt: TGTGCCAGCAGCCAAATCGAGCTCGATTACAATGAGCAGTTCTTC
d_gene: TRBD1; v_gene: TRBV29-1; abundance: NA; j_gene: TRBJ2-1; CDR3aa: CSVDGVGTGSRGNEQFF; CDR3nt: TGCAGCGTTGATGGAGTAGGGACAGGCTCGCGGGGTAATGAGCAGTTCTTC
d_gene: NA; v_gene: TRBV19; abundance: once; j_gene: TRBJ2-1; CDR3aa: CASSIGSYNEQFF; CDR3nt: TGTGCCAGTAGTATAGGGAGCTACAATGAGCAGTTCTTC
d_gene: NA; v_gene: TRBV19; abundance: NA; j_gene: TRBJ2-7; CDR3aa: CASSSRVNEQYF; CDR3nt: TGTGCCAGTAGTAGCAGGGTCAACGAGCAGTACTTC
d_gene: NA; v_gene: TRBV18; abundance: NA; j_gene: TRBJ2-7; CDR3aa: CASSPTDRNSYEQYF; CDR3nt: TGTGCCAGCTCCCCAACGGACAGAAACAGCTACGAGCAGTACTTC
d_gene: NA; v_gene: TRBV4-1; abundance: once; j_gene: TRBJ1-1; CDR3aa: CASSPVLAQAKNTEAFF; CDR3nt: TGCGCCAGCAGCCCTGTTCTTGCGCAGGCCAAGAACACTGAAGCTTTCTTT
d_gene: NA; v_gene: TRBV19; abundance: NA; j_gene: TRBJ1-2; CDR3aa: CASSDNRSGSYGYTF; CDR3nt: TGTGCCAGTAGTGATAACCGCTCAGGGTCCTATGGCTACACCTTC
d_gene: NA; v_gene: TRBV28; abundance: NA; j_gene: TRBJ1-1; CDR3aa: CASSLPLQENTEAFF; CDR3nt: TGTGCCAGCAGTTTACCCCTACAGGAGAACACTGAAGCTTTCTTT
d_gene: NA; v_gene: TRBV3-1/TRBV3-2; abundance: NA; j_gene: TRBJ1-1; CDR3aa: CASSQHGERSNTEAFF; CDR3nt: TGTGCCAGCAGCCAACACGGAGAGCGGTCAAACACTGAAGCTTTCTTT
d_gene: TRBD1; v_gene: TRBV9; abundance: NA; j_gene: TRBJ2-1; CDR3aa: CASSGGQGAYNEQFF; CDR3nt: TGTGCCAGCAGCGGAGGACAGGGGGCATACAATGAGCAGTTCTTC
d_gene: NA; v_gene: TRBV28; abundance: NA; j_gene: TRBJ2-5; CDR3aa: CASSPQSETQYF; CDR3nt: TGTGCCAGCAGTCCCCAGTCTGAGACCCAGTACTTC
d_gene: TRBD2; v_gene: TRBV28; abundance: NA; j_gene: TRBJ2-3; CDR3aa: CASSRLAGSTDTQYF; CDR3nt: TGTGCCAGCAGTAGACTAGCGGGTTCCACAGATACGCAGTATTTT
d_gene: NA; v_gene: TRBV4-2; abundance: NA; j_gene: TRBJ2-4; CDR3aa: CASSQAADGTKNIQYF; CDR3nt: TGTGCCAGCAGCCAAGCGGCGGACGGGACCAAAAACATTCAGTACTTC
d_gene: NA; v_gene: TRBV5-1; abundance: NA; j_gene: TRBJ1-2; CDR3aa: CASREPGQPDGYTF; CDR3nt: TGCGCCAGCAGGGAGCCAGGACAGCCGGATGGCTACACCTTC
d_gene: NA; v_gene: TRBV6-2/TRBV6-3; abundance: NA; j_gene: TRBJ2-3; CDR3aa: CASSPDTLSTDTQYF; CDR3nt: TGTGCCAGCAGCCCGGACACCCTGAGCACAGATACGCAGTATTTT
d_gene: NA; v_gene: TRBV6-2/TRBV6-3; abundance: NA; j_gene: TRBJ2-2; CDR3aa: CASSYSPTGTGELFF; CDR3nt: TGTGCCAGCAGTTACTCCCCCACAGGTACCGGGGAGCTGTTTTTT